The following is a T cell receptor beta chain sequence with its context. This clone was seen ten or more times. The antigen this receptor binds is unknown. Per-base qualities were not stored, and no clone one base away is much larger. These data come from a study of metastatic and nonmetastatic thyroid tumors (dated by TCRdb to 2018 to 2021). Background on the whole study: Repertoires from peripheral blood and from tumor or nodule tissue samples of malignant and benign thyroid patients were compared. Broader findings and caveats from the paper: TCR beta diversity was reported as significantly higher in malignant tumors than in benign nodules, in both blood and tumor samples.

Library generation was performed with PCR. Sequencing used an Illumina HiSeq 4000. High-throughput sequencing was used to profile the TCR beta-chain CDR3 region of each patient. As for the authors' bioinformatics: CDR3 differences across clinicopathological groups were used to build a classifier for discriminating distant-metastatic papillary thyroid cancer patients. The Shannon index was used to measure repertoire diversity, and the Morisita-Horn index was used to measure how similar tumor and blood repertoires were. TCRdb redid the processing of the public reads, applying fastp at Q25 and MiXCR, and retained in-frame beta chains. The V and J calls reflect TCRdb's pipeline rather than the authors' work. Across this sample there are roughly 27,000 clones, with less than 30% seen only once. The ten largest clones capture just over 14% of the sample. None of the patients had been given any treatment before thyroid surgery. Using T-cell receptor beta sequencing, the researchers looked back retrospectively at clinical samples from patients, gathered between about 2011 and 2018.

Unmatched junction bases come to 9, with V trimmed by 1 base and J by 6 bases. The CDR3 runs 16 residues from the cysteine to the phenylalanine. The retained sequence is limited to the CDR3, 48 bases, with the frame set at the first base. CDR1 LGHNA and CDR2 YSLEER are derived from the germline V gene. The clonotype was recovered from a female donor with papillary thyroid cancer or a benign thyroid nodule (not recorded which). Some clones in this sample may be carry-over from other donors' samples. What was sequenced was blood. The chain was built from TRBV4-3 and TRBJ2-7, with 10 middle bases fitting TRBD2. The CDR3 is CASSQVISGRFSEQYF. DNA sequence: TGCGCCAGCAGCCAAGTTATTAGCGGGAGGTTCTCCGAGCAGTACTTC.